This is a list of T cell receptor beta chains from one sample in a study of blood T cell repertoires in COVID-19. Sequenced by immunoSEQ multiplex PCR; TCRdb stores in-frame clones only, minus some. The repertoire holds tens of thousands of clones, with 80% to 90% as singletons. The sequenced sample was peripheral blood. The receptors stem from a man aged 35-49 years with acute or convalescent COVID-19. Each CDR3 is given with its conserved first and last residue. The order of the fields is J gene, clone size, CDR3 length, V gene, D gene, CDR3 DNA, CDR3 protein. D genes are given only for firm matches. Clone size, where shown, is once, few, many, or a class for clones that have expanded.

j_gene: TRBJ2-7
abundance: .
len: 16
v_gene: TRBV5-1
d_gene: .
CDR3nt: TGCGCCAGCAGAATCCGTCCCGGACAGAGCTTCTACGAGCAGTACTTC
CDR3aa: CASRIRPGQSFYEQYF

j_gene: TRBJ1-5
abundance: .
len: 14
v_gene: TRBV6-6
d_gene: TRBD1
CDR3nt: TGTGCCAGCACCCAAGGGACAGGGAGTCAGCCCCAGCATTTT
CDR3aa: CASTQGTGSQPQHF

j_gene: TRBJ2-2
abundance: .
len: 13
v_gene: TRBV29-1
d_gene: TRBD2
CDR3nt: TGCAGCGTTGGATGGACTAGCACCGGGGAGCTGTTTTTT
CDR3aa: CSVGWTSTGELFF

j_gene: TRBJ2-3
abundance: .
len: 14
v_gene: TRBV27
d_gene: TRBD2
CDR3nt: TGTGCCAGCACTAGCGGGGGATACACAGATACGCAGTATTTT
CDR3aa: CASTSGGYTDTQYF

j_gene: TRBJ2-7
abundance: few
len: 13
v_gene: TRBV19
d_gene: .
CDR3nt: TGTGCCAGTAGTATAGCCCTCCTGTACGAGCAGTACTTC
CDR3aa: CASSIALLYEQYF

j_gene: TRBJ2-1
abundance: .
len: 19
v_gene: TRBV3-1/TRBV3-2
d_gene: TRBD2
CDR3nt: TGTGCCAGCAGCCAAGGGGATAGCGGGGGGGCCGTGGTAAGGAATGAGCAGTTCTTC
CDR3aa: CASSQGDSGGAVVRNEQFF

j_gene: TRBJ2-2
abundance: .
len: 15
v_gene: TRBV6-4
d_gene: TRBD1
CDR3nt: TGTGCCAGCAGTGACGGACAGGGGAACACCGGGGAGCTGTTTTTT
CDR3aa: CASSDGQGNTGELFF

j_gene: TRBJ2-5
abundance: .
len: 16
v_gene: TRBV19
d_gene: TRBD2
CDR3nt: TGTGCCAGTAGTATATACGGGGGGATCGGGCAAGAGACCCAGTACTTC
CDR3aa: CASSIYGGIGQETQYF

j_gene: TRBJ2-6
abundance: .
len: 15
v_gene: TRBV11-2
d_gene: .
CDR3nt: TGTGCCAGCAGCTTTGACAGTTCTGGGGCCAACGTCCTGACTTTC
CDR3aa: CASSFDSSGANVLTF

j_gene: TRBJ1-2
abundance: few
len: 13
v_gene: TRBV5-1
d_gene: .
CDR3nt: TGCGCCAGCAGCTTGGTCCAGGGCTATGGCTACACCTTC
CDR3aa: CASSLVQGYGYTF

j_gene: TRBJ1-1
abundance: once
len: 13
v_gene: TRBV18
d_gene: .
CDR3nt: TGTGCCAGCTCACCCTTCGGTCGCACTGAAGCTTTCTTT
CDR3aa: CASSPFGRTEAFF

j_gene: TRBJ2-7
abundance: .
len: 15
v_gene: TRBV7-2
d_gene: TRBD1
CDR3nt: TGTGCCAGCAGCTTAGGCGGGACAGGGCCCAACGAGCAGTACTTC
CDR3aa: CASSLGGTGPNEQYF

j_gene: TRBJ2-3
abundance: .
len: 15
v_gene: TRBV6-6
d_gene: TRBD2
CDR3nt: TGTGCCAGCACCCAGACTAGCGGGGGCACAGATACGCAGTATTTT
CDR3aa: CASTQTSGGTDTQYF

j_gene: TRBJ1-2
abundance: .
len: 16
v_gene: TRBV19
d_gene: .
CDR3nt: TGTGCCAGTAGTTCTCCCCGGGACTCAAGAAACTATGGCTACACCTTC
CDR3aa: CASSSPRDSRNYGYTF

j_gene: TRBJ1-1
abundance: .
len: 13
v_gene: TRBV30
d_gene: .
CDR3nt: TGTGCCTGGAGTGTACTATTCGGTACTGAAGCTTTCTTT
CDR3aa: CAWSVLFGTEAFF

j_gene: TRBJ2-7
abundance: .
len: 14
v_gene: TRBV5-1
d_gene: TRBD1
CDR3nt: TGCGCCAGCAGCCAAACAGGGGGCTATAACGAGCAGTACTTC
CDR3aa: CASSQTGGYNEQYF

j_gene: TRBJ2-5
abundance: .
len: 17
v_gene: TRBV3-1/TRBV3-2
d_gene: TRBD2
CDR3nt: TGTGCCAGCAGCCAAGGAGTTGTTAGCGGGCGGGCGGAGACCCAGTACTTC
CDR3aa: CASSQGVVSGRAETQYF

j_gene: TRBJ1-1
abundance: .
len: 11
v_gene: TRBV30
d_gene: .
CDR3nt: TGTGCCTGGACGTGGAACACTGAAGCTTTCTTT
CDR3aa: CAWTWNTEAFF

j_gene: TRBJ1-6
abundance: .
len: 15
v_gene: TRBV5-6
d_gene: .
CDR3nt: TGTGCCAGCTCCTATTGGACGGGAGGTAATTCACCCCTCCACTTT
CDR3aa: CASSYWTGGNSPLHF

j_gene: TRBJ2-5
abundance: .
len: 14
v_gene: TRBV5-8
d_gene: TRBD2
CDR3nt: TGTGCCAGCAGCGCCCGACTAGCGGGAAAGACCCAGTACTTC
CDR3aa: CASSARLAGKTQYF

j_gene: TRBJ2-5
abundance: .
len: 21
v_gene: TRBV6-4
d_gene: TRBD2
CDR3nt: TGTGCCAGCAGTGACTTTTTCCTAGGGACCCCTAGCTCGCGGGGGGGAGAGACCCAGTACTTC
CDR3aa: CASSDFFLGTPSSRGGETQYF

j_gene: TRBJ1-5
abundance: .
len: 17
v_gene: TRBV4-1
d_gene: TRBD1
CDR3nt: TGCGCCAGCAGCCCTAACTCTGGACAGGGTCGCAATCAGCCCCAGCATTTT
CDR3aa: CASSPNSGQGRNQPQHF

j_gene: TRBJ2-3
abundance: few
len: 16
v_gene: TRBV30
d_gene: TRBD1
CDR3nt: TGTGCCTGGAAAGAACCGGGACAGGGTATCCCAGATACGCAGTATTTT
CDR3aa: CAWKEPGQGIPDTQYF

j_gene: TRBJ2-3
abundance: few
len: 15
v_gene: TRBV15
d_gene: TRBD1
CDR3nt: TGTGCCACCAGCAGTCGGGACAGGGGAACAGATACGCAGTATTTT
CDR3aa: CATSSRDRGTDTQYF

j_gene: TRBJ1-1
abundance: .
len: 13
v_gene: TRBV4-1
d_gene: .
CDR3nt: TGCGCCAGCAGCCAAGATTTCAGGGTTGAAGCTTTCTTT
CDR3aa: CASSQDFRVEAFF

j_gene: TRBJ2-1
abundance: .
len: 14
v_gene: TRBV5-1
d_gene: .
CDR3nt: TGCGCCAGCAGCTTGGGAGGCTCGCGCAATGAGCAGTTCTTC
CDR3aa: CASSLGGSRNEQFF

j_gene: TRBJ1-4
abundance: .
len: 15
v_gene: TRBV27
d_gene: .
CDR3nt: TGTGCCAGCAGTTCGGCAGGTCCAGAGAATGAAAAACTGTTTTTT
CDR3aa: CASSSAGPENEKLFF

j_gene: TRBJ2-3
abundance: once
len: 16
v_gene: TRBV7-3
d_gene: TRBD1
CDR3nt: TGTGCCAGCAGCTCAGATACCGGGACAGCCTCAGATACGCAGTATTTT
CDR3aa: CASSSDTGTASDTQYF

j_gene: TRBJ2-7
abundance: .
len: 13
v_gene: TRBV2
d_gene: .
CDR3nt: TGTGCCAGCAGTGAACGGCTAGCCCCCGAGCAGTACTTC
CDR3aa: CASSERLAPEQYF

j_gene: TRBJ1-3
abundance: .
len: 12
v_gene: TRBV12-5
d_gene: .
CDR3nt: TGTGCTAGTGGTTTTTCGGGGAACACCATATATTTT
CDR3aa: CASGFSGNTIYF

j_gene: TRBJ1-2
abundance: .
len: 13
v_gene: TRBV12-3/TRBV12-4
d_gene: TRBD1
CDR3nt: TGTGCCAGCAGCAAGACAGGGGTGGGTGGCTACACCTTC
CDR3aa: CASSKTGVGGYTF

j_gene: TRBJ1-2
abundance: few
len: 13
v_gene: TRBV2
d_gene: .
CDR3nt: TGTGCCAGCAGTGACCGGCGGTTCTATGGCTACACCTTC
CDR3aa: CASSDRRFYGYTF

j_gene: TRBJ1-3
abundance: .
len: 16
v_gene: TRBV18
d_gene: .
CDR3nt: TGTGCCAGCTCACCCCCTGACAGTTTCTCTGGAAACACCATATATTTT
CDR3aa: CASSPPDSFSGNTIYF

j_gene: TRBJ2-7
abundance: few
len: 12
v_gene: TRBV7-9
d_gene: .
CDR3nt: TGTGCCAGCAGCTTACAGAGGTACGAGCAGTACTTC
CDR3aa: CASSLQRYEQYF

j_gene: TRBJ1-3
abundance: .
len: 17
v_gene: TRBV21-1
d_gene: .
CDR3nt: TGTGCCAGCAGCAAAGGCAGGGGTGAGGCCTCTGGAAACACCATATATTTT
CDR3aa: CASSKGRGEASGNTIYF

j_gene: TRBJ1-5
abundance: .
len: 15
v_gene: TRBV30
d_gene: .
CDR3nt: TGTGCCTGGAGTCGCGACCTAGACGGCAATCAGCCCCAGCATTTT
CDR3aa: CAWSRDLDGNQPQHF

j_gene: TRBJ1-5
abundance: .
len: 13
v_gene: TRBV30
d_gene: .
CDR3nt: TGTGCCTGGGATAAACAGGGAACTCAGCCCCAGCATTTT
CDR3aa: CAWDKQGTQPQHF

j_gene: TRBJ2-3
abundance: .
len: 14
v_gene: TRBV5-5
d_gene: .
CDR3nt: TGTGCCAGCAGCTTGGGACACTCTACAGATACGCAGTATTTT
CDR3aa: CASSLGHSTDTQYF

j_gene: TRBJ1-3
abundance: .
len: 14
v_gene: TRBV5-1
d_gene: .
CDR3nt: TGCGCCAGCAGCCCCGGGGTCTCAGAAGCCACCATATATTTT
CDR3aa: CASSPGVSEATIYF

j_gene: TRBJ1-2
abundance: few
len: 14
v_gene: TRBV5-1
d_gene: .
CDR3nt: TGCGCCAGCAGCCCCAAGCAGGGATCCAGTGGCTACACCTTC
CDR3aa: CASSPKQGSSGYTF

j_gene: TRBJ2-1
abundance: .
len: 13
v_gene: TRBV6-5
d_gene: TRBD1
CDR3nt: TGTGCCAGCAGACCCAGGGGGTGGGATGAGCAGTTCTTC
CDR3aa: CASRPRGWDEQFF

j_gene: TRBJ2-5
abundance: .
len: 14
v_gene: TRBV5-1
d_gene: TRBD2
CDR3nt: TGCGCCAGCAGCTTGGCGGGGGGAATTGAGACCCAGTACTTC
CDR3aa: CASSLAGGIETQYF

j_gene: TRBJ1-3
abundance: .
len: 13
v_gene: TRBV28
d_gene: .
CDR3nt: TGTGCCAGCAGCCAACTTCTTGGAAACACCATATATTTT
CDR3aa: CASSQLLGNTIYF

j_gene: TRBJ1-2
abundance: .
len: 13
v_gene: TRBV5-1
d_gene: .
CDR3nt: TGCGCCAGCAGCTTGGGCGGGGTGAGGGGCTACACCTTC
CDR3aa: CASSLGGVRGYTF

j_gene: TRBJ1-4
abundance: .
len: 12
v_gene: TRBV12-3/TRBV12-4
d_gene: .
CDR3nt: TGTGCCAGCAGTTTTTTCGTTGAAAAACTGTTTTTT
CDR3aa: CASSFFVEKLFF

j_gene: TRBJ2-7
abundance: few
len: 12
v_gene: TRBV11-3
d_gene: .
CDR3nt: TGTGCCAGCAGCTTAACACAGCCCGAGCAGTACTTC
CDR3aa: CASSLTQPEQYF

j_gene: TRBJ1-5
abundance: .
len: 14
v_gene: TRBV24-1
d_gene: .
CDR3nt: TGTGCCACCAGTGATCGGGATAGCAATCAGCCCCAGCATTTT
CDR3aa: CATSDRDSNQPQHF

j_gene: TRBJ1-1
abundance: .
len: 17
v_gene: TRBV4-1
d_gene: .
CDR3nt: TGCGCCAGCAGCCTATCCCTGGGGCGCAGAGGGGACTCTGAAGCTTTCTTT
CDR3aa: CASSLSLGRRGDSEAFF

j_gene: TRBJ2-1
abundance: few
len: 15
v_gene: TRBV5-1
d_gene: .
CDR3nt: TGCGCCAGCAGCTTAGAAGCTAGCAACGTCAATGAGCAGTTCTTC
CDR3aa: CASSLEASNVNEQFF

j_gene: TRBJ2-1
abundance: .
len: 11
v_gene: TRBV9
d_gene: .
CDR3nt: TGTGCCAGCAGCGTAGCTAGTGAGCAGTTCTTC
CDR3aa: CASSVASEQFF

j_gene: TRBJ1-6
abundance: .
len: 14
v_gene: TRBV18
d_gene: .
CDR3nt: TGTGCCAGCTCACCAAGACAGAAAGATTCACCCCTCCACTTT
CDR3aa: CASSPRQKDSPLHF

j_gene: TRBJ2-3
abundance: once
len: 16
v_gene: TRBV19
d_gene: TRBD2
CDR3nt: TGTGCCAGTAGTATAGGGCGGGGGGGCCGTACAGATACGCAGTATTTT
CDR3aa: CASSIGRGGRTDTQYF

j_gene: TRBJ1-3
abundance: .
len: 14
v_gene: TRBV27
d_gene: .
CDR3nt: TGTGCCAGCAGGGCGGGAGTCTCTGGAAACACCATATATTTT
CDR3aa: CASRAGVSGNTIYF

j_gene: TRBJ1-5
abundance: once
len: 15
v_gene: TRBV28
d_gene: TRBD1
CDR3nt: TGTGCCAGCAGTTGGCCGGGACAGGGGGCACAGCCCCAGCATTTT
CDR3aa: CASSWPGQGAQPQHF

j_gene: TRBJ1-5
abundance: .
len: 15
v_gene: TRBV2
d_gene: TRBD1
CDR3nt: TGTGCCAGCATGGAGGACAGGTCCCCCCAACAGCCCCAGCATTTT
CDR3aa: CASMEDRSPQQPQHF

j_gene: TRBJ2-3
abundance: .
len: 13
v_gene: TRBV5-4
d_gene: .
CDR3nt: TGTGCCAGCAGCTTGGCAGGTCAGGATACGCAGTATTTT
CDR3aa: CASSLAGQDTQYF

j_gene: TRBJ1-5
abundance: .
len: 15
v_gene: TRBV7-2
d_gene: .
CDR3nt: TGTGCCAGCAGCCTTGAGACAGGTTTCCTCCAGCCCCAGCATTTT
CDR3aa: CASSLETGFLQPQHF

j_gene: TRBJ2-7
abundance: .
len: 16
v_gene: TRBV21-1
d_gene: .
CDR3nt: TGTGCCAGGAACCCCAAACTAGCGGTGAGCTCCTACGAGCAGTACTTC
CDR3aa: CARNPKLAVSSYEQYF

j_gene: TRBJ1-3
abundance: .
len: 14
v_gene: TRBV5-1
d_gene: .
CDR3nt: TGCGCCAGCAGCAGCGGACGGGAGGGAAACACCATATATTTT
CDR3aa: CASSSGREGNTIYF

j_gene: TRBJ1-3
abundance: .
len: 16
v_gene: TRBV24-1
d_gene: .
CDR3nt: TGTGCCACCAGTGATTCCGACAGAAGCTCTGGAAACACCATATATTTT
CDR3aa: CATSDSDRSSGNTIYF